The source of this T cell receptor beta chain is a study of human T cells and chemical hapten exposure. Study-wide findings and caveats: TCRs above 1 in 1000 frequency did not change with DPC sensitization. Expanded TCRs were compared with controls, and the expanded TCRs formed significantly more large CDR3 similarity clusters.

This clonotype was observed a few times. Its antigen is not identified. The library put unique molecular identifiers onto individual cDNA molecules. Each CDR3 protein gets one entry after TCRdb re-called the RACE reads with MiXCR. This sample carries approximately 160,000 distinct CDR3 sequences, around 30% of them seen once, and the ten largest clones take 2.1%. Germline V gives CDR1 DFQATT, CDR2 SNEGSKA (reference sequence). V gave up 5 bases and J gave up 5 bases, with 12 bases separating them. This CDR3 is 13 amino acids long. Specified time point: patch test 3, about 24 weeks after DPC sensitization. Treatment in this sample: therapeutic diphenylcyclopropenone sensitization with weekly scalp DPC. The study drew its donors from alopecia patients who were 18 to 70 years old and suitable for DPC.

V gene TRBV20-1 combines with J gene TRBJ1-4; D is unclear. The receptor was derived from a woman aged 18-35 years with alopecia areata. Some clones in this sample may be carry-over from other donors' samples. The sequenced sample was whole blood, obtained in connection with sensitization to the hapten diphenylcyclopropenone (DPC). CDR3 sequence: CSAVHTSNEKLFF. CDR3 bases: TGCAGTGCTGTGCATACATCCAATGAAAAACTGTTTTTT.